This T cell receptor beta chain was captured by sequencing in a study of cytotoxic CD8 clonotypes in ibrutinib-treated CLL. V was pared by 1 base and J by 3 bases, with 18 bases between. This CDR3 is 18 amino acids long. Germline CDR1 reads MGHRA; CDR2 reads YSYEKL. This clone showed up many times. Its antigen is not identified. Whole-study findings and limits: Sampling times, which were not matched between the groups, differed between sustained-remission patients and progressing patients.

TCRdb's table, derived via immunoSEQ multiplex PCR, lists solely in-frame clones and lacks some. The table lists some 300,000 clones, 70% to 80% of them singletons, with over 5% in the top ten. This clonotype was sampled from a human donor with chronic lymphocytic leukemia. The sample here was PBMCs, taken before ibrutinib treatment. The V call is TRBV4-1, the J call TRBJ1-4; no firm D call. The CDR3 sequence is CASSQGFIITTANEKLFF. The CDR3 bases are TGCGCCAGCAGCCAAGGGTTCATCATTACAACGGCTAATGAAAAACTGTTTTTT.